The 21 T cell receptor beta chains given below trace back to one sample, sequenced in a study of shared T cell receptors in the human thymus. The method was immunoSEQ multiplex PCR; TCRdb's version includes in-frame clones alone and lacks a portion of them. The data hold about 730,000 clones, with roughly 85% observed a single time. The data also belong to a second study, concerning human thymus T cells.

What was sequenced was thymocytes. The receptor set was obtained from a girl under three years old with a congenital heart defect.

This sequence joins TRBV20-1 and TRBJ1-1, with a weak D call TRBD1 (5 bases). Germline loops: CDR1 DFQATT, CDR2 SNEGSKA (reference sequence). V was pared by 5 bases and J by 6 bases, with 10 bases between. This CDR3 is built from 11 residues. CDR3 in amino acids: CSAGGGSEAFF. For the CDR3, the DNA is TGCAGTGCTGGGGGGGGGTCTGAAGCTTTCTTT.

The rearrangement links TRBV9 to TRBJ1-3; D not certain. Trimming cost V 0 bases and J 1 base, with 8 bases left between them. Germline assignment: CDR1 SGDLS and CDR2 YYNGEE. The CDR3 is 15 residues long. The DNA of the CDR3 is TGTGCCAGCAGCGTAGAACGGGGATCTGGAAACACCATATATTTT. It translates to CASSVERGSGNTIYF.

This clone was detected a few times. The CDR3 DNA follows: TGTGCCAGCAGTCCTTTGCGGGGGGACTACGAGCAGTACTTC. This codes for CASSPLRGDYEQYF. The chain links TRBV6-5 to TRBJ2-7; 8 bases agree with TRBD2. In germline, CDR1 is MNHEY, CDR2 SVGAGI. Trimming at V came to 5 bases and at J to 3 bases, leaving 6 bases not matched to a gene. The CDR3 runs 14 residues.

This clone came up a few times. V and J are TRBV4-1 and TRBJ1-2; 8 bases line up with TRBD1. Germline V lookup: CDR1 MGHRA, CDR2 YSYEKL. The CDR3 spans 13 residues. J gave up 7 bases and V 7 bases, and 8 bases lay outside the gene matches. The CDR3 spells CASTTGGRSGYTF. As DNA, the CDR3 is TGCGCCAGCACCACAGGGGGTCGCTCTGGCTACACCTTC.

The chain carries TRBV6-5 and TRBJ2-5, with 7 bases fitting TRBD1. The germline CDR1 and CDR2 sequences are MNHEY and SVGAGI. The CDR3 is 13 residues long. Trimming cost V 6 bases and J 4 bases; bases outside gene matches: 5. As DNA, the CDR3 is TGTGCCAGCAGGAGCTCAGGGGGAGAGACCCAGTACTTC. Encoded protein: CASRSSGGETQYF.

This clone has just one count. The chain carries TRBV27 and TRBJ2-1; 10 nucleotides agree with TRBD2. This CDR3 contains 17 residues. Trimming at V came to 2 bases and at J to 1 base, leaving 5 bases not matched to a gene. CDR1 MNHEY and CDR2 SMNVEV come from the germline V gene (reference sequence). This CDR3 reads CASSLPTSGVSYNEQFF. In DNA form, the CDR3 reads TGTGCCAGCAGTTTACCCACTAGCGGGGTTTCCTACAATGAGCAGTTCTTC.

The V call is TRBV5-6, the J call TRBJ1-3; D unclear. This CDR3 has 12 amino acids. Trimming left V 4 bases short and J 9 bases short, with 11 bases between. Germline CDR1 reads SGHDT; CDR2 reads YYEEEE. This CDR3 reads CASSAGWGTIYF. As DNA, the CDR3 is TGTGCCAGCAGCGCGGGCTGGGGCACCATATATTTT.

V and J are TRBV5-1 and TRBJ1-2, with 8 nucleotides matching TRBD1. The V and J ends lost 9 bases and 5 bases, in that order; junction bases with no gene match: 15. The germline V gene encodes CDR1 SGHRS and CDR2 YFSETQ. This CDR3 region has 15 residues. The CDR3 spells CATKGLGTGPYGYTF. The CDR3 nucleotides are TGCGCCACCAAAGGGTTGGGGACAGGACCGTATGGCTACACCTTC.

V usage is TRBV16 and J usage is TRBJ2-2, with 14 bases lining up with TRBD2. Per germline, CDR1 KGHSY and CDR2 FQNENV. The J segment lost 6 bases and the V segment lost 0 bases, leaving 3 bases of the junction unmatched. This CDR3 is built from 17 residues. CDR3 bases: TGTGCCAGCAGCCAATCCCCGGGACTAGCGGGGGCCGGGGAGCTGTTTTTT. Translation: CASSQSPGLAGAGELFF.

This clone was found once. V usage is TRBV6-1 and J usage is TRBJ2-3; 8 bases are shared with TRBD1. From germline, CDR1 is MNHNS and CDR2 SASEGT. The ends lost 1 base at V and 2 bases at J; junction bases unmatched: 17. CDR3 length: 20 residues. CDR3 residues: CASSEGVAGGDSPYTDTQYF. The CDR3 nucleotides read TGTGCCAGCAGTGAAGGGGTGGCAGGGGGCGACAGTCCCTACACAGATACGCAGTATTTT.

The chain recombines TRBV14 with TRBJ1-3, with D tentatively TRBD1 (5 bases). The CDR3 extends over 21 amino acids. The V gene lost 2 bases and the J gene lost 0 bases, with 26 bases spanning the gap. Germline V lookup: CDR1 SGHDN, CDR2 FVKESK. CDR3 DNA sequence: TGTGCCAGCAGCCAATTGGGGCCTCTGCCGCGGGGGGGGTACTCTGGAAACACCATATATTTT. Its translation is CASSQLGPLPRGGYSGNTIYF.

The chain employs TRBV5-4 and TRBJ2-1, with 7 bases matching TRBD2. With V trimmed by 2 bases and J by 4 bases, 6 bases remained unmatched. There are 15 residues in the CDR3. Germline loops: CDR1 SGHNT, CDR2 YYREEE (reference sequence). CDR3 residues: CASSFQRGEYNEQFF. The CDR3 DNA reads TGTGCCAGCAGCTTTCAGCGGGGAGAATACAATGAGCAGTTCTTC.

CDR3 DNA: TGTGCCAGCAGCCCGGGACAGGGGGAACGCGAGCAGTACTTC. Amino acids: CASSPGQGEREQYF. The chain has TRBV28 and TRBJ2-7; TRBD1 matches 11 bases. With V trimmed by 6 bases and J by 6 bases, 7 bases remained unmatched. CDR3 size: 14 residues. Germline loops: CDR1 MDHEN, CDR2 SYDVKM. Full variable domain (outside the CDR3, taken from reference TRBV28 and TRBJ2-7): DVKVTQSSRYLVKRTGEKVFLECVQDMDHENMFWYRQDPGLGLRLIYFSYDVKMKEKGDIPEGYSVSREKKERFSLILESASTNQTSMYLCASSPGQGEREQYFGPGTRLTVT.

The rearrangement joins TRBV2 to TRBJ2-7; 10 bases fit TRBD1. This CDR3 is built from 15 residues. The germline gives CDR1 SNHLY, CDR2 FYNNEI. Trimming cost V 8 bases and J 3 bases; bases outside gene matches: 10. The CDR3 DNA is TGTGCCAGCGGAGACCCCGGGACAGGGGTCTACGAGCAGTACTTC. Amino acids: CASGDPGTGVYEQYF. Based on the CDR3 plus reference TRBV2 and TRBJ2-7, the full variable domain is EPEVTQTPSHQVTQMGQEVILRCVPISNHLYFYWYRQILGQKVEFLVSFYNNEISEKSEIFDDQFSVERPDGSNFTLKIRSTKLEDSAMYFCASGDPGTGVYEQYFGPGTRLTVT.

This chain connects TRBV4-2 to TRBJ2-1; D gene unclear. The CDR3 sequence is 12 residues long. Germline lookup yields CDR1 LGHNA and CDR2 YNFKEQ. Trimming cost V 5 bases and J 5 bases, with 7 bases left between them. In nucleotides, the CDR3 is TGTGCCAGCAGCTCACTAAACAATGAGCAGTTCTTC. Amino acids: CASSSLNNEQFF.

The chain has TRBV5-1 and TRBJ2-7; maybe TRBD1 (6 bases). Trimming removed 0 bases at V and 2 bases at J, with 21 bases between. The CDR3 sequence is 18 residues long. The germline CDR1 and CDR2 sequences are SGHRS and YFSETQ. DNA of the CDR3: TGCGCCAGCAGCTTGGACAACTTACAGGGCTTTCGTACCTACGAGCAGTACTTC. Amino acid sequence: CASSLDNLQGFRTYEQYF.

The chain has TRBV4-1 and TRBJ1-6; 8 bases match TRBD1. This CDR3 has 20 amino acids. V lost 2 bases to trimming and J lost 4 bases; unmatched junction nucleotides: 16. The germline gives CDR1 MGHRA, CDR2 YSYEKL. The CDR3 DNA reads TGCGCCAGCAGCCAATTACCGGGACAGGTCACTGGGTTATATAATTCACCCCTCCACTTT. It yields the protein CASSQLPGQVTGLYNSPLHF.

This clone is a singleton in its sample. The CDR3 DNA sequence: TGTGCCAGCAGGACACAATACGAGCAGTACTTC. Translated: CASRTQYEQYF. The chain is built from TRBV2 and TRBJ2-7; D is unclear. Trimming removed 6 bases from V and 4 bases from J, with 7 bases in between. Germline CDR1 and CDR2: SNHLY and FYNNEI. The CDR3 is made up of 11 amino acids. The full variable domain, rest sourced from reference TRBV2 and TRBJ2-7, is EPEVTQTPSHQVTQMGQEVILRCVPISNHLYFYWYRQILGQKVEFLVSFYNNEISEKSEIFDDQFSVERPDGSNFTLKIRSTKLEDSAMYFCASRTQYEQYFGPGTRLTVT.

J is TRBJ2-5 and V is TRBV6-5; a possible D gene is TRBD1 (6 bases). The CDR3 has 15 amino acids. V lost 2 bases to trimming and J lost 1 base, with 11 bases between them. Germline V lookup: CDR1 MNHEY, CDR2 SVGAGI. Here the CDR3 reads CASSYGGRFQETQYF. DNA of the CDR3: TGTGCCAGCAGTTACGGGGGCCGCTTCCAAGAGACCCAGTACTTC.

The DNA for the CDR3 is TGTGCCAGCAGCCACTCGGGACAGGCGGATGGCTACACCTTC. Protein product: CASSHSGQADGYTF. The rearrangement links TRBV6-6 to TRBJ1-2; 8 nucleotides match TRBD1. V gave up 6 bases and J gave up 6 bases; unmatched junction bases: 9. The germline V gene has CDR1 MNHNY and CDR2 SVGAGI (reference sequence). The CDR3 extends over 14 amino acids.

V usage is TRBV28 and J usage is TRBJ2-5, with TRBD1 matching over 11 bases. Germline V gene lookup returns CDR1 MDHEN and CDR2 SYDVKM. With 0 bases clipped from V and 6 bases from J, the junction kept 12 bases outside the gene matches. The CDR3 extends over 18 amino acids. In DNA form, the CDR3 reads TGTGCCAGCAGTTTATGGGACAGGGGGCGAGTATTCCGAAAGACCCAGTACTTC. Its protein is CASSLWDRGRVFRKTQYF.